The 28 T cell receptor beta chains listed next were all sequenced from one sample in a study of T cell responses to AZD1222 COVID-19 vaccine. TCRdb keeps only in-frame clones here, not all; method: immunoSEQ multiplex PCR. The sample contains 75,000 to 100,000 clones, roughly nine tenths of which appear only once. Sequenced material: peripheral blood, taken on day 0 of AZD1222 vaccination. These receptors were collected from an adult in good health.

This sequence joins TRBV6-5 and TRBJ1-3; D not resolved. Germline lookup yields CDR1 MNHEY and CDR2 SVGAGI. V was pared by 6 bases and J by 0 bases, with 9 bases between. The CDR3 runs 14 residues. The CDR3 bases are TGTGCCAGCAGCGGACTGAGCTCTGGAAACACCATATATTTT. It specifies CASSGLSSGNTIYF.

This clone appeared a few times. This rearrangement joins TRBV21-1 to TRBJ1-5; no check of the table's D call, TRBD1, against the DNA was made. TRBV21-1 corresponds to a pseudogene. The CDR3 runs to 18 residues. The CDR3 loop is CASSQFRGRRKSNQPQHF. The CDR3 nucleotides are TGTGCCAGCAGCCAATTCAGGGGGCGGCGGAAGAGCAATCAGCCCCAGCATTTT.

The genes are TRBV10-2 and TRBJ1-2, with a weak D call TRBD1 (5 bases). The CDR3 loop spans 13 amino acids. Per germline, CDR1 WSHSY and CDR2 SAAADI. The ends were cut back, 2 bases at V and 7 bases at J, with 11 bases in the middle. CDR3 DNA: TGCGCCAGCAGTGAGAGGGACGGAACTGGCTACACCTTC. Translation gives CASSERDGTGYTF.

This rearrangement joins TRBV4-2 to TRBJ2-7; TRBD2 aligns across 7 bases. With V trimmed by 3 bases and J by 7 bases, 3 bases remained unmatched. CDR3 length: 12 amino acids. The germline gives CDR1 LGHNA, CDR2 YNFKEQ. The CDR3 region is CASSQGGSEQYF. The CDR3 DNA reads as TGTGCCAGCAGCCAGGGGGGGAGTGAGCAGTACTTC.

For the CDR3, the DNA is TGTGCCTGGAGTGAGAGGCACGAGCAGTTCTTC. Its translation: CAWSERHEQFF. The chain carries TRBV30 and TRBJ2-1; D gene ambiguous. CDR3 size: 11 residues. V was pared by 1 base and J by 10 bases, with 8 bases between. The V gene's germline CDR1 is GTSNPN and CDR2 SVGIG (reference sequence). The full variable domain, in which reference TRBV30 and TRBJ2-1 provide the parts outside the CDR3, is SQTIHQWPATLVQPVGSPLSLECTVEGTSNPNLYWYRQAAGRGLQLLFYSVGIGQISSEVPQNLSASRPQDRQFILSSKKLLLSDSGFYLCAWSERHEQFFGPGTRLTVL.

This chain joins TRBV19 and TRBJ2-7; 8 nucleotides align to TRBD2. The V gene's germline CDR1 is LNHDA and CDR2 SQIVND (reference sequence). The CDR3 consists of 17 residues. After removal of 3 bases from V and 6 bases from J, the junction contained 16 bases not matched to a gene. This chain's CDR3 is CASSMRPRSGSLGEQYF. The CDR3 DNA sequence: TGTGCCAGTAGTATGCGGCCTCGAAGCGGGAGCCTTGGCGAGCAGTACTTC. The full variable domain, with the rest looked up from reference TRBV19 and TRBJ2-7, is DGGITQSPKYLFRKEGQNVTLSCEQNLNHDAMYWYRQDPGQGLRLIYYSQIVNDFQKGDIAEGYSVSREKKESFPLTVTSAQKNPTAFYLCASSMRPRSGSLGEQYFGPGTRLTVT.

The chain couples TRBV4-2 to TRBJ2-7; 11 bases match TRBD2. The V segment lost 0 bases and the J segment 1 base; nucleotides outside the gene matches: 5. Germline V lookup: CDR1 LGHNA, CDR2 YNFKEQ. The length of the CDR3 is 17 residues. DNA of the CDR3: TGTGCCAGCAGCCAAGATCTTAGCGGGAGGGGGTCCTACGAGCAGTACTTC. Translation: CASSQDLSGRGSYEQYF.

This chain uses TRBV29-1 with TRBJ1-5, with a tentative D call TRBD1 (5 bases). Per the germline V gene, CDR1 is SQVTM and CDR2 is ANQGSEA. The CDR3 extends over 12 amino acids. V lost 4 bases and J 7 bases, leaving 11 bases between the germline ends. The CDR3, as DNA: TGCAGCGTTGCAGGGACGGGCCAGCCCCAGCATTTT. Its translation is CSVAGTGQPQHF.

The chain couples TRBV9 to TRBJ2-1; a weak D match, TRBD1 (5 bases). V was clipped by 3 bases and J by 7 bases, with 14 bases between them. CDR3 length: 14 residues. The germline V gene has CDR1 SGDLS and CDR2 YYNGEE. CDR3 nucleotide sequence: TGTGCCAGCAGCGAAGGGGTTGGTCTTAATGAGCAGTTCTTC. Its translation is CASSEGVGLNEQFF.

The CDR3: CASTTYPQPQHF. The CDR3, as DNA: TGTGCCAGCACCACGTACCCGCAGCCCCAGCATTTT. The chain employs TRBV7-2 and TRBJ1-5; D gene unclear. This CDR3 comprises 12 residues. Germline assignment: CDR1 SGHTA and CDR2 FQGNSA. V was shortened by 7 bases and J by 7 bases, with 11 bases between the two germline ends.

The chain uses TRBV28 and TRBJ1-1; no firm D call. Germline CDR1 and CDR2: MDHEN and SYDVKM. The ends were cut back, 7 bases at V and 11 bases at J, with 14 bases in the middle. The CDR3 sequence is 11 residues long. As DNA, the CDR3 is TGTGCCAGCACCTCCGGGCCCCAGGCTTTCTTT. Translation gives CASTSGPQAFF.

The gene calls are TRBV28 and TRBJ2-5; tentative D call: TRBD2 (6 bases). The V and J ends lost 7 bases and 5 bases respectively, with 17 bases between them. Germline loops: CDR1 MDHEN, CDR2 SYDVKM. This CDR3 has 14 amino acids. For the CDR3, the DNA is TGTGCCAGCACCTTACGGGGCGGAGGGGAGACCCAGTACTTC. It translates to CASTLRGGGETQYF.

V and J are TRBV27 and TRBJ2-3; 8 positions agree with TRBD2. Germline CDR1 MNHEY, CDR2 SMNVEV (reference sequence). Trimming took 5 bases from V and 3 from J; bases not matched to a gene: 13. The CDR3 covers 17 residues. The CDR3 nucleotides are TGTGCCAGCAGTACCTTGCCGGGACTAGAAAGTACAGATACGCAGTATTTT. Residues: CASSTLPGLESTDTQYF.

The CDR3 DNA reads TGTGCCAGCAGTTTATTTAGCTCTTCCTACAATGAGCAGTTCTTC. It encodes CASSLFSSSYNEQFF. J is TRBJ2-1 and V is TRBV27, with D unclear. This CDR3 region has 15 residues. Germline loops: CDR1 MNHEY, CDR2 SMNVEV (reference sequence). Deletions cut 1 base from V and 1 base from J, with 8 bases between.

The gene calls are TRBV11-1 and TRBJ1-1, with D unclear. CDR3 length: 14 residues. Looked up from germline, CDR1 is SGHAT and CDR2 is FQDESV (reference sequence). Trimming removed 6 bases from V and 1 base from J, with 12 bases in between. The CDR3 DNA reads TGTGCCAGCAGTTACGGGCACCCGAACACTGAAGCTTTCTTT. Its translation: CASSYGHPNTEAFF.

The rearrangement joins TRBV4-2 to TRBJ2-1; tentative D call: TRBD2 (6 bases). V was pared by 1 base and J by 1 base, with 11 bases between. The germline CDR1 and CDR2 sequences are LGHNA and YNFKEQ. CDR3 length: 16 amino acids. The CDR3 here is CASSQVKGGSYNEQFF. As DNA, the CDR3 is TGTGCCAGCAGCCAAGTCAAAGGAGGGTCCTACAATGAGCAGTTCTTC.

V gene TRBV28 combines with J gene TRBJ2-7, with D possibly TRBD1 on 7 matching bases. The CDR3 has 13 residues. Trimming stripped 7 bases from V and 2 bases from J, with 12 bases between. Germline values: CDR1 MDHEN, CDR2 SYDVKM. The CDR3 coding sequence is TGTGCCAGCACTCAGGGGGGTACCTACGAGCAGTACTTC. This codes for CASTQGGTYEQYF.

CDR3 sequence (DNA): TGTGCCAGCAGTTACTCGGGGGTCAGCTCCTACGAGCAGTACTTC. This codes for CASSYSGVSSYEQYF. The genes are TRBV6-5 and TRBJ2-7; D assignment may be TRBD1 or TRBD2 (5 bases each). The CDR3 runs to 15 residues. With 0 bases removed from V and 0 bases from J, the gap between germline ends came to 9 bases. From germline, CDR1 is MNHEY and CDR2 SVGAGI.

The rearrangement links TRBV12-3 or TRBV12-4 to TRBJ2-5; D might be TRBD1 (6 bases). The CDR3 runs 13 residues. With 5 bases removed from V and 7 bases from J, the gap between germline ends came to 14 bases. The CDR3 sequence: CASSTDRKRTQYF. The CDR3 nucleotides read TGTGCCAGCAGTACGGACAGAAAGAGGACCCAGTACTTC.

The V gene is TRBV28, the J gene TRBJ1-4; D not certain. This CDR3 comprises 13 residues. V lost 5 bases and J lost 0, with 4 bases in between. The germline V gene encodes CDR1 MDHEN and CDR2 SYDVKM. The CDR3 reads CASSTATNEKLFF. In nucleotides, the CDR3 is TGTGCCAGCAGTACTGCAACTAATGAAAAACTGTTTTTT.

The chain carries TRBV7-2 and TRBJ2-2; D remains ambiguous. In germline, CDR1 is SGHTA, CDR2 FQGNSA. The length of the CDR3 is 15 residues. Trimming pared 3 bases from V and 2 bases from J, leaving 10 bases between. Written as DNA, the CDR3 is TGTGCCAGCAGCTTGGTGACGCAAAACACCGGGGAGCTGTTTTTT. This translates into CASSLVTQNTGELFF.

The CDR3 is CASSQSRQDNEQFF. CDR3 nucleotides: TGCGCCAGCAGTCAATCGAGGCAGGACAATGAGCAGTTCTTC. This sequence joins TRBV23-1 and TRBJ2-1; no firm D call. TRBV23-1 is labeled an ORF, and its function is uncertain. V was shortened by 0 bases and J by 5 bases, with 8 bases between the two germline ends. The CDR3 runs to 14 residues.

The chain carries TRBV19 and TRBJ2-1; the match to TRBD2 covers 11 bases. Germline CDR1 and CDR2: LNHDA and SQIVND (reference sequence). The CDR3 is 17 amino acids. The junction had 14 bases not matched to a gene; V was cut back by 8 bases and J by 5 bases. The CDR3 region has the DNA TGTGCCAGTCGCGGGGGGGCTAGCGGGAGGTCGGACAATGAGCAGTTCTTC. Protein product: CASRGGASGRSDNEQFF.

In DNA, the CDR3 is TGTGCCAGCAGTTTACCCCTGATGAACACTGAAGCTTTCTTT. Translating it yields CASSLPLMNTEAFF. This chain uses TRBV28 with TRBJ1-1; D ambiguous. CDR3 length equals 14 residues. Germline-derived CDR1 and CDR2 are MDHEN and SYDVKM. Trimming pared 2 bases from V and 0 bases from J, leaving 7 bases between.

The chain is built from TRBV6-5 and TRBJ2-7, with D possibly TRBD1 on 7 matching bases. Deletions cut 6 bases from V and 5 bases from J, with 14 bases between. The CDR3 extends over 13 amino acids. Germline-derived CDR1 and CDR2 are MNHEY and SVGAGI. The CDR3 DNA sequence: TGTGCCAGCAGGGCAGGGGGGTCCGACGAGCAGTACTTC. It yields the protein CASRAGGSDEQYF.

The V gene is TRBV6-5, the J gene TRBJ2-1; 7 nucleotides align to TRBD2. Looked up from germline, CDR1 is MNHEY and CDR2 is SVGAGI. J gave up 10 bases and V 6 bases, and 12 bases lay outside the gene matches. The CDR3 sequence is 14 residues long. The CDR3 DNA follows: TGTGCCAGCAGCCAAGGGTCGGGGCGGGAGGAGCAGTTCTTC. Protein product: CASSQGSGREEQFF.

This clone was seen a few times. DNA of the CDR3: TGTGCCAGCAGTTTCGGTACGAATCAGCCCCAGCATTTT. As protein: CASSFGTNQPQHF. The chain employs TRBV28 and TRBJ1-5; D is unresolved. Germline CDR1 and CDR2: MDHEN and SYDVKM. V was pared by 3 bases and J by 4 bases, with 7 bases between. This CDR3 comprises 13 residues. The full variable domain, completed using reference TRBV28 and TRBJ1-5, is DVKVTQSSRYLVKRTGEKVFLECVQDMDHENMFWYRQDPGLGLRLIYFSYDVKMKEKGDIPEGYSVSREKKERFSLILESASTNQTSMYLCASSFGTNQPQHFGDGTRLSIL.

V is TRBV19 and J is TRBJ2-1; D unresolved. Germline V gene sequence: CDR1 LNHDA, CDR2 SQIVND (reference sequence). The CDR3 length is 13 residues. The ends were cut back, 6 bases at V and 4 bases at J, with 10 bases in the middle. CDR3: CASSHLGYNEQFF. The CDR3 DNA reads TGTGCCAGTAGCCATCTGGGGTACAATGAGCAGTTCTTC.